This TCR beta chain originates from a study of OX40 agonist ivuxolimab in advanced cancers. Describing the broader study: Ivuxolimab was an agonistic, fully human IgG2 monoclonal antibody directed against OX40 (CD134), a costimulatory receptor. Intravenous ivuxolimab was administered to patients every 2 weeks at six dose levels: 0.01, 0.1, 0.3, 1.5, 3 and 10 mg/kg. The paper reports the monotherapy dose-escalation portion (N = 52 patients) of the phase I ivuxolimab trial. Peripheral TCRbeta sequencing aimed to test whether ivuxolimab altered TCR sequence diversity and caused clonal T-cell expansion. Patients were allowed to have had prior anti-PD-1, anti-PD-L1 or anti-CTLA-4 therapy, and roughly two fifths of the dose-escalation patients had been treated with checkpoint inhibitors. Of the roughly 54 dose-escalation patients, hepatocellular carcinoma was present in around 19, melanoma in roughly 15, renal cell carcinoma in 9 and head and neck cancer in 9. In the dose-escalation cohort, 82.7% of patients were male, and the mean age was approximately 60 years with a range of roughly 20 to 79. Partial responses were achieved by three dose-escalation patients, of whom one had hepatocellular carcinoma and two had cutaneous melanoma. Results and caveats for the whole study, not just this receptor: Partial responders in the 0.1-3.0 mg/kg groups had among the lowest normalized peripheral clonal expansion, especially among CD8+ T cells. At doses of 0.1 to 3.0 mg/kg, clonal expansion of both CD4+ and CD8+ blood T cells was observed from baseline to week 6. Low levels of normalized T-cell clonal expansion were also seen in some nonresponding patients. After ivuxolimab, more expanded clones were found on average in CD8+ T cells than in CD4+ T cells. Antigen specificity was not determined for the clonally expanded peripheral T cells.

Patients with a history of autoimmune disease or receiving systemic immunosuppression were excluded from the trial. Peripheral blood for TCR sequencing was collected from all dose cohorts at baseline, on cycle 4 day 1, and on cycle 7 day 1. The samples were taken from a phase I, first-in-human, multicenter, open-label dose-escalation trial of ivuxolimab. The trial enrolled adults with locally advanced or metastatic head and neck squamous cell, hepatocellular, melanoma or renal cell carcinoma. CD4+ and CD8+ T cells were sorted separately from peripheral blood before TCR sequencing. V loses 3 bases, J loses 5 bases, and the germline ends lie 10 bases apart. In the germline V gene, CDR1 corresponds to SGHDN and CDR2 to FVKESK. Reading from cysteine to phenylalanine, the CDR3 counts 13 amino acids. Of all the DNA, just the CDR3 is kept, 39 bases in frame from base 1. Genomic DNA was extracted from sorted cells for sequencing of the TCRbeta CDR3 region. The immunoSEQ Assay was used to sequence the TCRbeta CDR3 regions. In its TCRdb copy, this immuneACCESS table keeps in-frame sequences only and misses some clones. Where compared with another copy, unresolved V genes explain less than half of these, and the others have no known cause. In all, the sample holds some 69,000 clones, and roughly nine tenths of those were seen once. Roughly 4.2% of the sample belongs to the ten largest clones.

This clone was observed once. What this receptor recognizes is not known. Per-nucleotide qualities are absent, and no much larger clonotype sits a single base away. The TCR originated in an adult with an advanced solid tumor such as melanoma, head and neck, liver or kidney cancer. This material consisted of CD4+ or CD8+ T cells sorted from blood, taken in a trial of the OX40 agonist ivuxolimab. Here the chain combines TRBV14 and TRBJ1-1; too little of a D gene remains to name it. Read as DNA, the sequence is TGTGCCAGCAGCCAGATCGGAGGAACTGAAGCTTTCTTT. It encodes CASSQIGGTEAFF.